This T cell receptor beta chain was captured by sequencing in a study of cytomegalovirus exposure and HLA in healthy donors. Whole-study context: From donors who were HLA-typed, an early data release held approximately 91 million unique TCRs.

Vbeta (60) and Jbeta (13) primers were used in the PCR. Profiling relied on immunoSEQ multiplex PCR, and the TCRdb table lists in-frame clones only, not all of them. Of 150,000 to 200,000 clones in the sample, almost 80% were seen once. The study's findings and limits: Cytomegalovirus association was listed for about 180 TCR beta chains.

With regard to this clone: Its cognate antigen is unknown.

This TCR came from a woman aged 50 to 65 in good health and CMV-seronegative. Input material: PBMCs.

CDR3 sequence (DNA): TGTGCCAGCAGCAACCTGGGAGGTAACCAAGAGACCCAGTACTTC. This sequence encodes CASSNLGGNQETQYF. V usage is TRBV6-1 and J usage is TRBJ2-5; a possible D gene is TRBD2 (6 bases). The CDR3 contains 15 residues. Trimming removed 6 bases at V and 0 bases at J, with 14 bases between. Germline lookup yields CDR1 MNHNS and CDR2 SASEGT.